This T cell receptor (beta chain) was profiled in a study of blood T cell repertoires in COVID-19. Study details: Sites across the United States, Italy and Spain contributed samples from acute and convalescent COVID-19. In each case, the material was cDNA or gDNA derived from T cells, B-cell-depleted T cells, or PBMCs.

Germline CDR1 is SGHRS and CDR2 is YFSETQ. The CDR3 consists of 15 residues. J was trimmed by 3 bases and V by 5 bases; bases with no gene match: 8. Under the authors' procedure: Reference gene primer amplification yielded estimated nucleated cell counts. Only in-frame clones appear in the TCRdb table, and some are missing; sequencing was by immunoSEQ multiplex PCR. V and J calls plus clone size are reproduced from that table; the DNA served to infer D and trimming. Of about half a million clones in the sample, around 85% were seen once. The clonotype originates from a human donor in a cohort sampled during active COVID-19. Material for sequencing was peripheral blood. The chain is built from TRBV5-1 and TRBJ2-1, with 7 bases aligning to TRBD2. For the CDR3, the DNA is TGCGCCAGCAGTCCCGGGACTACCTACTACAATGAGCAGTTCTTC. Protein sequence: CASSPGTTYYNEQFF.